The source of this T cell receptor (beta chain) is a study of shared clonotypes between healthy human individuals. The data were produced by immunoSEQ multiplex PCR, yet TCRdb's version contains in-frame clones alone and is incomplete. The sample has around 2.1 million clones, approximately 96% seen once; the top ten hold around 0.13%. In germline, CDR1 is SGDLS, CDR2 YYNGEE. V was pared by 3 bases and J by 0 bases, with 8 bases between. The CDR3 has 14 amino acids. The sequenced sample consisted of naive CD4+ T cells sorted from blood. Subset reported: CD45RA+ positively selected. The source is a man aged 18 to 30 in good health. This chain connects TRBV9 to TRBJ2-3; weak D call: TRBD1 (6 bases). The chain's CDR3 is CASSGDISTDTQYF. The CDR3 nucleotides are TGTGCCAGCAGCGGGGACATAAGCACAGATACGCAGTATTTT.